The entry below gives a single TCR beta chain sequence along with its context. Its target is not known. A second PCR, run for about 7 to 11 cycles, used a sample-barcoded 5' primer plus a J-beta primer mix. Unique molecular identifiers of 12 random nucleotides labeled each cDNA. TCRdb analysed the 5' RACE reads with MiXCR anew, one entry per CDR3 protein. This sample yields over 700,000 distinct CDR3 sequences, of which 53% are seen a single time; around 40% belongs to the top ten. The record originates from a study of blood T cells in healthy people across ages. The overall study: Through template switching, about one barcoded beta molecule was captured per two T cells, as measured in model experiments. Regarding the study as a whole: Underestimates were what the diversity estimates from one million T cells were considered to be.

The CDR3 extends over 16 amino acids. The germline gives CDR1 SGHKS, CDR2 YYEKEE (reference sequence). The sequence was collected from an elderly man in good health. The sample comprised blood. This chain uses TRBV5-5 with TRBJ2-4; tentative D call: TRBD1 (5 bases). The J call could be wrong; TRBJ2-7 is a better fit for the DNA end. Here the CDR3 reads CASSPWTRDANYEQYF. In DNA form, the CDR3 reads TGTGCCAGCAGCCCCTGGACACGAGATGCTAACTACGAGCAGTACTTC.